This T cell receptor (beta chain) was profiled in a study of post-analysis software for immune sequencing data. Study-level information: Recorded subtypes: relapsing-remitting, secondary progressive, progressive-relapsing; some patients unannotated.

Study-level points and caveats: Samples made in the same batch grouped tightly together by F measure. Significantly lower normalized Chao1 diversity was found in patients with multiple sclerosis relative to controls.

Tagging with unique molecular identifiers was a feature of the TCR beta cDNA libraries. T cells numbering about 0.9 to 11 million yielded cDNA molecules that totaled roughly 500,000. TCRdb processed the PCR reads anew with MiXCR; each CDR3 protein has one entry. Counted here are around 500,000 distinct CDR3 sequences, approximately 34% occurring once; the ten biggest clones make up approximately 6%. On this clonotype: What it binds is unknown. A much larger clonotype is one base distant, so this may be a read error.

Sample: blood. This receptor was identified in a girl under 18 with multiple sclerosis.

The CDR3 region is CSARDQYRAYEQFF. In DNA, the CDR3 is TGCAGTGCTAGAGATCAGTACAGGGCCTACGAGCAGTTCTTC. The chain uses TRBV20-1 and TRBJ2-1, with a possible D match to TRBD1 (6 bases). V dropped 0 bases and J dropped 10 bases, with 16 bases sitting between them. Germline values: CDR1 DFQATT, CDR2 SNEGSKA (reference sequence). The CDR3 length is 14 residues.